These 4 T cell receptor beta chains originate from one sample sequenced in a study of identical twins. TCRdb called the 5' RACE reads again in MiXCR, with one record for every CDR3 protein. Of around 1.7 million distinct CDR3 sequences in the sample, around 33% are singletons; the top ten hold approximately 0.25%. The sequenced sample consisted of cord blood. These receptors were obtained from a newborn girl in good health.

This clonotype came up a few times. The chain has TRBV20-1 and TRBJ2-5, with 9 bases lining up with TRBD2. The germline gives CDR1 DFQATT, CDR2 SNEGSKA (reference sequence). This CDR3 region has 14 residues. The J segment lost 4 bases and the V segment lost 3 bases, leaving 6 bases of the junction unmatched. CDR3 in amino acids: CSARPGLAVETQYF. In nucleotides, the CDR3 is TGCAGTGCTAGGCCGGGACTAGCAGTAGAGACCCAGTACTTC.

The sample holds a few counts of this clonotype. The chain combines TRBV20-1 with TRBJ2-5, with TRBD2 as a possible D gene (6 bases). Per germline, CDR1 DFQATT and CDR2 SNEGSKA (reference sequence). Deletions cut 5 bases from V and 2 bases from J, with 18 bases between. There are 15 residues in the CDR3. In DNA, the CDR3 is TGCAGTGCTTTCGGACTACCGACGCTTCAAGAGACCCAGTACTTC. Its translation: CSAFGLPTLQETQYF.

This clonotype was counted at least ten times. The chain carries TRBV7-2 and TRBJ2-3; D remains unclear. Trimming pared 5 bases from V and 4 bases from J, leaving 13 bases between. Germline-derived CDR1 and CDR2 are SGHTA and FQGNSA. The CDR3 has 14 amino acids. The CDR3 DNA reads as TGTGCCAGCAGCGAGCGTGGAAGGGCAGATACGCAGTATTTT. This translates into CASSERGRADTQYF.

The chain recombines TRBV14 with TRBJ2-1; D is unclear. The CDR3 is 18 amino acids. The germline V and J ends were trimmed by 1 base and 0 bases, with 16 bases remaining between them. Per germline, CDR1 SGHDN and CDR2 FVKESK. As DNA, the CDR3 is TGTGCCAGCAGCCAAGCTCAGACCCTCCAGCTCTCCTACAATGAGCAGTTCTTC. Its protein is CASSQAQTLQLSYNEQFF.